This T cell receptor beta chain was identified in a study of T cell responses to AZD1222 COVID-19 vaccine. Clones were read by immunoSEQ multiplex PCR, and TCRdb kept only the in-frame ones, dropping some. Here the sample spans some 150,000 clones, approximately 93% being singletons. V was cut by 6 bases and J by 8 bases, with 13 bases left in between. The CDR3 has 12 residues. The TCR originated in an adult in good health. The J gene is TRBJ1-2, the V gene TRBV12-3 or TRBV12-4, with a weak D call TRBD1 (6 bases). The sample here was peripheral blood, taken on day 0 of AZD1222 vaccination. In DNA, the CDR3 is TGTGCCAGCAGCTCCCTCAGGGGCGGCTACACCTTC. Its protein is CASSSLRGGYTF.